These 22 T cell receptor beta chains came from one sample sequenced in a study of T cell repertoires in cytomegalovirus infection. Each CDR3 protein is one row after TCRdb ran MiXCR on the reads. The sample includes about 570,000 distinct CDR3 sequences, over 35% of them seen just once. Their target antigens are unknown. Sequenced here: cultured PBMCs, sampled from culture after CMV antigen stimulation. Every receptor here comes from a human donor in good health (CMV status not recorded). Some clones in this sample may be carry-over from other donors' samples.

This clonotype was counted between two and nine times. J is TRBJ1-5 and V is TRBV7-2; D is unresolved. Trimming took 4 bases from V and 5 from J, leaving 9 bases between them. There are 13 residues in the CDR3. CDR1 is SGHTA, CDR2 FQGNSA, per germline. CDR3: CASSYHQDQPQHF. DNA for the CDR3: TGTGCCAGCAGCTATCATCAGGATCAGCCCCAGCATTTT.

This clonotype occurred a few times. The rearrangement joins TRBV20-1 to TRBJ1-2; 7 bases match TRBD1. J lost 5 bases, V lost 4 bases, and 10 bases had no gene match. Germline V lookup: CDR1 DFQATT, CDR2 SNEGSKA (reference sequence). This CDR3 spans 14 amino acids. As DNA, the CDR3 is TGCAGTGCTATAGGGACAGCGGATCCTTATGGCTACACCTTC. This translates into CSAIGTADPYGYTF.

The CDR3 DNA reads TGTGCCAGCAGCCAAGACCCCGGGGAGGGCAGCTCGGTGACCTTC. This codes for CASSQDPGEGSSVTF. This rearrangement joins TRBV3-1 to TRBJ1-2; D gene ambiguous. The germline V gene has CDR1 LGHDT and CDR2 YNNKEL (reference sequence). V gave up 0 bases and J gave up 14 bases, with 22 bases separating them. The CDR3 is 15 residues long.

J is TRBJ2-7 and V is TRBV7-9; no firm D call. The CDR3 extends over 12 amino acids. The germline V gene encodes CDR1 SEHNR and CDR2 FQNEAQ (reference sequence). V lost 3 bases and J lost 5, with 8 bases in between. This CDR3 is CASSFKGHEQYF. The DNA for the CDR3 is TGTGCCAGCAGCTTTAAGGGCCACGAGCAGTACTTC. Variable domain in full (rest from reference TRBV7-9 and TRBJ2-7): DTGVSQNPRHKITKRGQNVTFRCDPISEHNRLYWYRQTLGQGPEFLTYFQNEAQLEKSRLLSDRFSAERPKGSFSTLEIQRTEQGDSAMYLCASSFKGHEQYFGPGTRLTVT.

The chain joins TRBV20-1 to TRBJ2-7; a weak D match, TRBD2 (6 bases). Trimming cost V 5 bases and J 3 bases, with 20 bases left between them. Germline-derived CDR1 and CDR2 are DFQATT and SNEGSKA (reference sequence). The CDR3 has 15 residues. The CDR3 is CSADSPRGGRYEQYF. CDR3 nucleotide sequence: TGCAGTGCTGACAGTCCCCGAGGAGGGCGCTACGAGCAGTACTTC.

CDR3 nucleotides: TGTGCCAGCAGCCAAACCGGGACAGCCGAGGAAAAACTGTTTTTT. It codes for CASSQTGTAEEKLFF. The chain links TRBV4-2 to TRBJ1-4; 7 bases align to TRBD1. CDR3 size: 15 residues. Germline V gene sequence: CDR1 LGHNA, CDR2 YNFKEQ. Trimming at V came to 2 bases and at J to 8 bases, leaving 8 bases not matched to a gene.

This clonotype was seen only a few times. The chain combines TRBV7-2 with TRBJ2-7; the D gene could be TRBD1 or TRBD2 (6 bases each). This CDR3 region has 12 residues. The ends were cut back, 4 bases at V and 7 bases at J, with 11 bases in the middle. The V gene's germline CDR1 is SGHTA and CDR2 FQGNSA. The CDR3 DNA is TGTGCCAGCAGCTGGGGGGCCGGAGAGCAGTACTTC. Amino acids: CASSWGAGEQYF.

This chain uses TRBV5-6 with TRBJ1-5; no firm D call. Per the germline V gene, CDR1 is SGHDT and CDR2 is YYEEEE. V gave up 4 bases and J gave up 0 bases, with 8 bases separating them. This CDR3 has 14 amino acids. CDR3: CASSQEHSNQPQHF. CDR3 sequence (DNA): TGTGCCAGCAGCCAAGAACATAGCAATCAGCCCCAGCATTTT.

CDR3 bases: TGCAGTGCTAGAGAGCAAGGAGGCACAGATACGCAGTATTTT. It codes for CSAREQGGTDTQYF. This chain joins TRBV20-1 and TRBJ2-3; no reliable D call. The CDR3 covers 14 residues. Trimming left V 0 bases short and J 1 base short, with 8 bases between. Germline CDR1 DFQATT, CDR2 SNEGSKA (reference sequence).

This sequence joins TRBV10-3 and TRBJ1-5, with D uncertain. The V end lost 11 bases, the J end lost 5 bases, and 16 bases lay between the germline ends. The CDR3 has 13 amino acids. CDR1 is ENHRY and CDR2 is SYGVKD in the germline V gene. DNA for the CDR3: TGTGCCTCCCAGGCTTTCGAAGATCAGCCCCAGCATTTT. Translating it yields CASQAFEDQPQHF.

This clonotype occurred once. V gene TRBV7-9 combines with J gene TRBJ2-1, with D tentatively TRBD2 (5 bases). This CDR3 is 12 amino acids long. CDR1 SEHNR and CDR2 FQNEAQ come from the germline V gene (reference sequence). V was shortened by 5 bases and J by 11 bases, with 13 bases between the two germline ends. The CDR3 bases are TGTGCCAGCAGCCCCACTAGTGGGAAGCAGTTCTTC. It codes for CASSPTSGKQFF.

The chain uses TRBV5-6 and TRBJ2-7; 10 positions match TRBD1. The CDR3 has 15 amino acids. Germline CDR1 reads SGHDT; CDR2 reads YYEEEE. V shed 2 bases, J shed 5 bases, and the junction held 7 bases outside the gene matches. CDR3 loop: CASSFEGQGSHEQYF. CDR3 bases: TGTGCCAGCAGCTTCGAGGGACAGGGGTCGCACGAGCAGTACTTC.

The CDR3 spells CASSYIQGEQYF. Here the CDR3 DNA reads TGTGCCAGCAGTTACATACAGGGGGAGCAGTACTTC. This chain uses TRBV6-8 with TRBJ2-7, with 7 bases identical to TRBD1. The CDR3 extends over 12 amino acids. Trimming at V came to 2 bases and at J to 7 bases, leaving 2 bases not matched to a gene. Germline loops: CDR1 MNHGY, CDR2 SAAAGT.

The chain joins TRBV27 to TRBJ2-7; maybe TRBD2 (6 bases). V was clipped by 5 bases and J by 1 base, with 15 bases between them. In germline, CDR1 is MNHEY, CDR2 SMNVEV (reference sequence). The CDR3 runs 15 residues. CDR3 DNA: TGTGCCAGCAGTCGCGGAGGGCTCACATCCTACGAGCAGTACTTC. Residues: CASSRGGLTSYEQYF.

This clonotype was seen a handful of times. The rearrangement uses TRBV7-2 and TRBJ2-7; TRBD1 agrees at 10 bases. V was clipped by 3 bases and J by 2 bases; unmatched bases: 4. Germline CDR1 reads SGHTA; CDR2 reads FQGNSA. This CDR3 spans 15 amino acids. As DNA, the CDR3 is TGTGCCAGCAGCTTTCGGACAGGGGGGGCCTACGAGCAGTACTTC. As protein: CASSFRTGGAYEQYF.

This chain connects TRBV7-9 to TRBJ2-1; TRBD2 matches 8 bases. The CDR3 runs to 14 residues. CDR1 is SEHNR and CDR2 is FQNEAQ in the germline V gene (reference sequence). V shed 8 bases, J shed 4 bases, and the junction held 7 bases outside the gene matches. This CDR3 reads CASLGLGSYNEQFF. The CDR3 nucleotides read TGTGCCAGCTTGGGACTAGGTTCTTACAATGAGCAGTTCTTC.

About this clonotype itself: Compared with germline, one end of the junction differs, possibly owing to a read error. This chain joins TRBV12-3 or TRBV12-4 and TRBJ2-5; D may correspond to TRBD1 or TRBD2 (6 bases each). The CDR3 sequence is 14 residues long. The CDR3 reads CVSSFGGSRETQYF. CDR3 bases: TGTGTCAGCAGTTTCGGGGGCTCCAGGGAGACCCAGTACTTC.

This chain uses TRBV2 with TRBJ1-5, with D perhaps matching TRBD1 (5 bases). The CDR3 loop spans 16 amino acids. The germline V and J ends were trimmed by 5 bases and 5 bases, with 19 bases remaining between them. Germline V gives CDR1 SNHLY, CDR2 FYNNEI. CDR3 sequence: CASSTGLPTYDQPQHF. The DNA for the CDR3 is TGTGCCAGCAGTACGGGACTCCCGACGTATGATCAGCCCCAGCATTTT.

This clonotype occurred a few times. The chain is built from TRBV6-1 and TRBJ2-1; 11 bases match TRBD1. Trimming cost V 0 bases and J 7 bases; bases outside gene matches: 5. Germline V lookup: CDR1 MNHNS, CDR2 SASEGT. The CDR3 spans 16 residues. CDR3 sequence (DNA): TGTGCCAGCAGTGAAGCTAGGACAGGGGGCCCTAATGAGCAGTTCTTC. This translates into CASSEARTGGPNEQFF.

The genes are TRBV25-1 and TRBJ2-7; a weak D match, TRBD2 (7 bases). The germline CDR1 and CDR2 sequences are MGHDK and SYGVNS. CDR3 size: 14 residues. The V end was cut by 2 bases, the J end by 6 bases, with 14 bases between. The CDR3 here is CASSEAGQRGEQYF. CDR3 DNA: TGTGCCAGCAGTGAAGCCGGACAGCGGGGCGAGCAGTACTTC.

This clonotype appeared many times. The V call is TRBV7-2, the J call TRBJ2-1; weak D call: TRBD2 (6 bases). CDR3 length equals 13 residues. CDR1 is SGHTA and CDR2 is FQGNSA in the germline V gene. The V end lost 5 bases, the J end lost 6 bases, and 11 bases lay between the germline ends. CDR3 bases: TGTGCCAGCAGCGGAGGGCCGGCCAATGAGCAGTTCTTC. Its translation: CASSGGPANEQFF. The full variable domain, with the rest looked up from reference TRBV7-2 and TRBJ2-1, is GAGVSQSPSNKVTEKGKDVELRCDPISGHTALYWYRQSLGQGLEFLIYFQGNSAPDKSGLPSDRFSAERTGGSVSTLTIQRTQQEDSAVYLCASSGGPANEQFFGPGTRLTVL.

This clonotype was seen repeatedly, ten times or more. This rearrangement joins TRBV7-2 to TRBJ1-1; perhaps TRBD1 as D (6 bases). Per the germline V gene, CDR1 is SGHTA and CDR2 is FQGNSA. V was clipped by 5 bases and J by 2 bases, with 9 bases between them. This CDR3 spans 13 amino acids. The CDR3 sequence: CASSGQQNTEAFF. The CDR3 DNA reads as TGTGCCAGCAGCGGACAGCAAAACACTGAAGCTTTCTTT.